Only a few counts were recorded for the clone carrying this T cell receptor beta chain. What it recognizes is unknown. Sorting separated CD4+ and CD8+ T cells out of PBMCs. This record belongs to a study of CD8+ T cells in alopecia areata. Per the germline V gene, CDR1 is MNHEY and CDR2 is SVGAGI. The CDR3 extends over 14 amino acids. Deletions cut 1 base from V and 8 bases from J, with 14 bases between. Overall study findings and caveats: Shared TCR sequences were less clear between patients than in mice, possibly partly from HLA diversity. In lesional scalp, particularly from alopecia totalis/universalis, clonality was higher than in normal scalp. Normal skin's resident alphabeta T cells are sequenced alongside lesional scalp T cells.

Extracted from the samples, RNA was reverse transcribed into cDNA to serve as the sequencing template. Method: immunoSEQ multiplex PCR; TCRdb's copy keeps in-frame clones and lacks some. The repertoire includes a few hundred thousand clones, roughly 56% of them detected once, and roughly 5.3% sits in the top ten. Sample: CD8+ T cells sorted from blood. The clonotype comes from a human donor in good health. The rearrangement links TRBV6-5 to TRBJ1-1, with TRBD1 as a possible D gene (5 bases). The CDR3 sequence: CASSYLSGSGEAFF. CDR3 nucleotides: TGTGCCAGCAGTTACTTATCAGGGTCGGGAGAAGCTTTCTTT.